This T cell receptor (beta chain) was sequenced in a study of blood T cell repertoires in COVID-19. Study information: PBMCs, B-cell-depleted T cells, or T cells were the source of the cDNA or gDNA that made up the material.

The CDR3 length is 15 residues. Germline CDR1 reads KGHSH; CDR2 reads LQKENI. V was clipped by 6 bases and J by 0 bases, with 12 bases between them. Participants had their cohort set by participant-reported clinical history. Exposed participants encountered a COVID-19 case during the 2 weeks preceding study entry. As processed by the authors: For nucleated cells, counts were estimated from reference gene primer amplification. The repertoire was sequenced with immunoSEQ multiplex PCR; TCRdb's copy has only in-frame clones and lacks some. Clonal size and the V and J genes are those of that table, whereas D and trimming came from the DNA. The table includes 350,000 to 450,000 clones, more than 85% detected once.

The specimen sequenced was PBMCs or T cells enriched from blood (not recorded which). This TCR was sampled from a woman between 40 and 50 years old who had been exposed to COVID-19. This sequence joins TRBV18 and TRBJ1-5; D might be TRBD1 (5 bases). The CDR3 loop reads CASSQGITSNQPQHF. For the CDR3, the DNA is TGTGCCAGCTCGCAGGGAATTACTAGCAATCAGCCCCAGCATTTT.